Detailed here is one T cell receptor beta chain. The data are from a study of blood T cell repertoires in COVID-19. Study as a whole: The cDNA or gDNA used as material had been derived from T cells, B-cell-depleted T cells, or PBMCs.

Per the original data handling: Reference gene primer amplification gave nucleated cell count estimates. Generated by immunoSEQ multiplex PCR, the TCRdb table keeps only in-frame clones and is missing some. D and trimming come from the DNA, and the V and J calls and clone size come from that table. The data hold around 70,000 clones, with around 82% observed a single time. The J segment lost 1 base and the V segment lost 0 bases, leaving 0 bases of the junction unmatched. Per the germline V gene, CDR1 is KGHSH and CDR2 is LQKENI. CDR3 length: 16 amino acids. The source is a human donor in a cohort sampled during active COVID-19. The material sequenced was peripheral blood. The chain is built from TRBV18 and TRBJ2-1; TRBD2 matches at 10 bases. The CDR3 bases are TGTGCCAGCTCACCACCTAGCGGGAGGTCCTACAATGAGCAGTTCTTC. This encodes CASSPPSGRSYNEQFF. Full variable domain (missing parts from reference TRBV18 and TRBJ2-1): NAGVMQNPRHLVRRRGQEARLRCSPMKGHSHVYWYRQLPEEGLKFMVYLQKENIIDESGMPKERFSAEFPKEGPSILRIQQVVRGDSAAYFCASSPPSGRSYNEQFFGPGTRLTVL.